This TCR beta chain was documented in a study of blood T cell repertoires in COVID-19. Across the study: Acute and convalescent COVID-19 samples came from the United States, Italy and Spain. Sources were T cells, B-cell-depleted T cells, or PBMCs; the material itself was cDNA or gDNA.

Seattle enrolled patients during active infection and tracked them longitudinally. This clone has only a few counts. Per the study methods: Nucleated cell counts were estimated from reference gene primer amplification. Here immunoSEQ multiplex PCR was the method, and the copy in TCRdb shows in-frame clones only, minus some. That table furnishes V, J and clone size, whereas the DNA furnished D and trimming. The sample lists hundreds of thousands of clones, 85% to 90% occurring once. The junction had 13 bases not matched to a gene; V was cut back by 7 bases and J by 6 bases. The length of the CDR3 is 17 residues. CDR1 is SEHNR and CDR2 is FQNEAQ in the germline V gene (reference sequence).

Sequences were obtained from peripheral blood. This clonotype originated in a woman younger than 45 with COVID-19, enrolled during active disease. The V gene is TRBV7-9, the J gene TRBJ2-2, with 11 bases lining up with TRBD2. The CDR3 DNA reads as TGTGCCAGCACCTCACTAGCGGGAGCGGGAAGCGCCGGGGAGCTGTTTTTT. It codes for CASTSLAGAGSAGELFF.